This TCR beta chain was retrieved from a study of human T cells and chemical hapten exposure. About the study: Per-sample variation in TCR yield stemmed mainly from small pooled library volume differences. General observations from the study: With regard to DPC sensitization, TCRs above 1 in 1000 frequency did not change.

Researchers extracted total RNA from unfractionated whole blood. Germline CDR1 MNHEY, CDR2 SVGEGT. The length of the CDR3 is 12 residues. V was clipped by 6 bases and J by 5 bases, with 8 bases between them. On this clonotype: Its cognate antigen is unknown.

Individual cDNA molecules in this library carried unique molecular identifiers. MiXCR, run by TCRdb on the 5' RACE reads, gives a single entry per CDR3 protein. The sample consists of roughly 82,000 distinct CDR3 sequences, roughly 15% of them appearing once. The J gene is TRBJ1-5, the V gene TRBV6-2 or TRBV6-3, with D unresolved. The TCR sequence derives from a female donor in good health. The CDR3 coding sequence is TGTGCCAGCAGCAACCTATATCAGCCCCAGCATTTT. Translating it yields CASSNLYQPQHF.